A selection of T cell receptor beta chains follows, all from one sample in a study of chemoradiotherapy in HPV16-positive cancers. The protocol was immunoSEQ multiplex PCR, while the TCRdb copy is restricted to in-frame clones and leaves out a portion. The sample lists roughly 14,000 clones, approximately 89% occurring once. The sequences come from tumor tissue, collected from a patient who underwent chemoradiotherapy. The source is a human donor with HPV-associated anogenital cancer. Both conserved end residues are part of each CDR3. Fields, in order: CDR3 protein, CDR3 DNA, J gene, V gene, D gene, clone size. D genes are given only for firm matches. The size field is filled for only some rows; it gives once, few, many or a size class.

CASSLTGVTRGETQYF | TGCGCCAGCAGCCTAACAGGGGTCACCCGAGGGGAGACCCAGTACTTC | TRBJ2-5 | TRBV5-1 | TRBD1 | .
CAISPSREREQFF | TGTGCCATCAGCCCCTCAAGGGAGCGGGAGCAGTTCTTC | TRBJ2-1 | TRBV10-3 | . | .
CAWIGPGQGLETQYF | TGTGCCTGGATAGGGCCTGGACAGGGGTTAGAGACCCAGTACTTC | TRBJ2-5 | TRBV30 | TRBD1 | .
CASRGSRTYEQYF | TGTGCCAGCAGGGGCTCTAGAACCTACGAGCAGTACTTC | TRBJ2-7 | TRBV2 | . | .
CASRLGLAQETQYF | TGTGCCAGCAGACTCGGACTAGCGCAAGAGACCCAGTACTTC | TRBJ2-5 | TRBV6-1 | TRBD2 | .
CASSPDLENTEAFF | TGCGCCAGCAGCCCGGATCTAGAGAACACTGAAGCTTTCTTT | TRBJ1-1 | TRBV5-1 | . | .
CASSFRVSYNEQFF | TGTGCCAGCAGCTTCAGGGTGTCCTACAATGAGCAGTTCTTC | TRBJ2-1 | TRBV11-3 | . | .
CASSQGGDTQYF | TGCGCCAGCAGCCAAGGCGGGGATACGCAGTATTTT | TRBJ2-3 | TRBV4-1 | . | .
CASSETEWGYEQYF | TGTGCCAGCAGCGAAACAGAATGGGGCTACGAGCAGTACTTC | TRBJ2-7 | TRBV9 | . | .
CASSLLASGRYNEQFF | TGTGCCAGCAGCTTATTGGCTAGCGGGAGGTACAATGAGCAGTTCTTC | TRBJ2-1 | TRBV7-2 | TRBD2 | .
CASSQGWREFYNEQFF | TGCGCCAGCAGCCAAGGCTGGCGGGAGTTCTACAATGAGCAGTTCTTC | TRBJ2-1 | TRBV4-1 | TRBD2 | .
CASSFQQMNTEAFF | TGTGCCAGCAGCTTCCAGCAAATGAACACTGAAGCTTTCTTT | TRBJ1-1 | TRBV7-9 | . | .
CASSRGRLNTEAFF | TGTGCCAGCAGTCGGGGACGGTTGAACACTGAAGCTTTCTTT | TRBJ1-1 | TRBV27 | . | .
CAIADAYEQYF | TGTGCCATCGCCGATGCCTACGAGCAGTACTTC | TRBJ2-7 | TRBV28 | . | once
CASSPGTGVTEAFF | TGCGCCAGCAGCCCAGGGACAGGGGTCACTGAAGCTTTCTTT | TRBJ1-1 | TRBV4-1 | TRBD1 | once
CAISAVGGTGGDYEQYF | TGTGCCATCAGCGCGGTTGGGGGAACAGGGGGTGACTACGAGCAGTACTTC | TRBJ2-7 | TRBV10-3 | TRBD1 | once
CASSEIGRVSPDTQYF | TGTGCCAGCAGTGAAATAGGCAGGGTCAGCCCAGATACGCAGTATTTT | TRBJ2-3 | TRBV2 | . | .
CASSPPSGAGVADTQYF | TGTGCCAGCAGCCCGCCCTCGGGAGCGGGAGTCGCAGATACGCAGTATTTT | TRBJ2-3 | TRBV7-2 | TRBD2 | .
CASSYAQGYEQYF | TGTGCCAGCAGTTACGCGCAGGGCTACGAGCAGTACTTC | TRBJ2-7 | TRBV6-5 | . | .
CSVGGLLAGALTYEQYF | TGCAGCGTTGGGGGGTTATTAGCGGGAGCGTTAACCTACGAGCAGTACTTC | TRBJ2-7 | TRBV29-1 | TRBD2 | .
CASSEWVKTQYF | TGCGCCAGCAGTGAATGGGTAAAGACCCAGTACTTC | TRBJ2-5 | TRBV10-2 | . | .
CASSIGNEQFF | TGTGCCAGCAGCATTGGGAATGAGCAGTTCTTC | TRBJ2-1 | TRBV7-3 | . | few
CASSEGTANYGYTF | TGTGCCAGCAGTGAGGGGACAGCTAACTATGGCTACACCTTC | TRBJ1-2 | TRBV5-4 | TRBD1 | .
CASSQGRGASAYEQYF | TGCGCCAGCAGCCAAGGGCGGGGGGCTAGCGCCTACGAGCAGTACTTC | TRBJ2-7 | TRBV4-3 | TRBD2 | .
CASSLERGGSADTQYF | TGTGCCAGCAGCTTAGAAAGGGGCGGGAGCGCAGATACGCAGTATTTT | TRBJ2-3 | TRBV7-2 | TRBD2 | .
CASSLTGVEGYGYTF | TGTGCCAGCAGCCTCACAGGGGTGGAGGGGTATGGCTACACCTTC | TRBJ1-2 | TRBV9 | TRBD1 | .
CASSLGQGAGANVLTF | TGTGCCAGCAGCTTAGGTCAGGGGGCTGGGGCCAACGTCCTGACTTTC | TRBJ2-6 | TRBV7-8 | TRBD1 | few
CASSLLQRRFEQYF | TGTGCCAGCAGTTTACTCCAGCGCCGATTCGAGCAGTACTTC | TRBJ2-7 | TRBV27 | . | once
CASSRDRGKTQYF | TGTGCCAGCAGTCGGGACAGGGGGAAGACCCAGTACTTC | TRBJ2-5 | TRBV7-3 | TRBD1 | .
CASSLFTLNNEQFF | TGTGCCAGCAGCTTATTTACTCTCAACAATGAGCAGTTCTTC | TRBJ2-1 | TRBV7-9 | . | .
CASSLGSPPYEQYF | TGTGCCAGCAGCTTAGGAAGTCCACCCTACGAGCAGTACTTC | TRBJ2-7 | TRBV7-9 | . | .
CASSLRPQEYEQYF | TGTGCCAGCAGCTTACGGCCCCAAGAATACGAGCAGTACTTC | TRBJ2-7 | TRBV6-5 | . | .
CSGHVGANTEAFF | TGCAGCGGCCACGTCGGGGCGAACACTGAAGCTTTCTTT | TRBJ1-1 | TRBV29-1 | . | .
CASSIRNSGNTIYF | TGTGCCAGTAGTATACGGAACTCTGGAAACACCATATATTTT | TRBJ1-3 | TRBV19 | . | once
CASSLELGLAANYEQYF | TGTGCCAGCAGCTTAGAACTCGGACTAGCGGCGAACTACGAGCAGTACTTC | TRBJ2-7 | TRBV7-8 | TRBD2 | .
CAIEPGTYGYTF | TGTGCCATCGAGCCGGGGACCTATGGCTACACCTTC | TRBJ1-2 | TRBV7-9 | . | .